This T cell receptor (beta chain) was sequenced in a study of cytomegalovirus exposure and HLA in healthy donors. General study points: Altogether, 150 to 200 TCR beta chains were recorded as cytomegalovirus-associated. Donors belonging to an Asian-associated ancestry cluster reportedly showed fewer N-insertions in productive TCRs than the approximately 680-donor mean, according to what a later analysis found. Sequencing artifact likely explains a cluster of highly shared sequence variants.

About this clone itself: Its antigen remains unknown.

PCR employed 60 Vbeta and 13 Jbeta primers. The table came from immunoSEQ multiplex PCR; TCRdb's copy has only in-frame clones and leaves some out. The sample shows fewer than 85,000 clones, 75% to 85% of them seen only once. Trimming cost V 3 bases and J 2 bases, with 3 bases left between them. This CDR3 has 12 amino acids. From germline, CDR1 is SGHTA and CDR2 FQGNSA. The clonotype originates from a man in his 70s in good health and CMV-seropositive. The sample consisted of PBMCs. The rearrangement joins TRBV7-2 to TRBJ2-3; D gene ambiguous. The CDR3 is CASSFYTDTQYF. The DNA of the CDR3 is TGTGCCAGCAGCTTCTACACAGATACGCAGTATTTT.